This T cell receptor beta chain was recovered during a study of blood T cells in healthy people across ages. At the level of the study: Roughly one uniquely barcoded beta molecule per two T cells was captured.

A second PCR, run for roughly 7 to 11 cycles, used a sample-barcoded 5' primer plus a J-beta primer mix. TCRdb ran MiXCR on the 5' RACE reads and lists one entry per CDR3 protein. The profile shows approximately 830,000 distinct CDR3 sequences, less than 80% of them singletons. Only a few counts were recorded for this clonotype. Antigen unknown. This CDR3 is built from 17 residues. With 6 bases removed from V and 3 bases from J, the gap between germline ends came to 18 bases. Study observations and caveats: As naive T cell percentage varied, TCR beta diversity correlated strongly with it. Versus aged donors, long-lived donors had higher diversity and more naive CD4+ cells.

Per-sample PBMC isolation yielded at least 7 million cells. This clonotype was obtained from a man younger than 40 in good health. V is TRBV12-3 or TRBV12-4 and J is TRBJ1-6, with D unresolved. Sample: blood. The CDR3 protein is CASSRFFEPLYNSPLHF. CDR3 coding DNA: TGTGCCAGCAGCCGTTTTTTTGAGCCCCTCTATAATTCACCCCTCCACTTT.